This T cell receptor beta chain is drawn from a study of OX40 agonist ivuxolimab in advanced cancers. Study-wide results and limits: With doses of 0.1-3.0 mg/kg, partial responders showed among the lowest clonal expansion.

Produced via immunoSEQ multiplex PCR; TCRdb's table is partial and in-frame only. The top ten clones hold about 0.73% of a sample with approximately 59,000 clones, 88% of them seen once. As for this clone: Its specificity is unknown.

Trimming took 2 bases from V and 3 from J, leaving 11 bases between them. The CDR3 has 14 residues. In germline, CDR1 is SGHNT, CDR2 YYREEE (reference sequence). The origin of this receptor is an adult with an advanced solid tumor such as melanoma, head and neck, liver or kidney cancer. The rearrangement uses TRBV5-4 and TRBJ1-2; TRBD1 might be the D (6 bases). Sample: CD4+ or CD8+ T cells sorted from blood, taken in a trial of the OX40 agonist ivuxolimab. The CDR3 protein is CASSFGGRDYGYTF. CDR3 bases: TGTGCCAGCAGCTTTGGGGGCAGGGACTATGGCTACACCTTC.